This T cell receptor beta chain was recorded in a study of T cell changes during pregnancy in multiple sclerosis. Germline V gene lookup returns CDR1 MNHEY and CDR2 SVGAGI. V was clipped by 0 bases and J by 2 bases, with 9 bases between them. The CDR3 totals 15 residues. The data were produced by immunoSEQ multiplex PCR, yet TCRdb's version contains in-frame clones alone and is incomplete. Of about 47,000 clones listed, over 75% are singletons. V gene TRBV6-5 combines with J gene TRBJ2-3, with D possibly matching TRBD1 (5 bases). The source of this sequence is a female donor with multiple sclerosis, enrolled in a pregnancy study. The specimen comprised CD8+ T cells from peripheral blood mononuclear cells, sampled in the second trimester of pregnancy. The DNA for the CDR3 is TGTGCCAGCAGTTACTCCCAGGGTGTCACAGATACGCAGTATTTT. It yields the protein CASSYSQGVTDTQYF.